Below, 7 T cell receptor beta chains from the same sample are listed, as sequenced in a study of post-analysis software for immune sequencing data. Unique molecular identifiers tagged the TCR beta cDNA libraries. TCRdb fed the PCR reads into MiXCR, producing one record per CDR3 protein. This table holds a few hundred thousand distinct CDR3 sequences, about a third found once. Their specific antigens are unknown. General study points: Included in a set of roughly 5 TRBV segments more frequent in patients than controls were TRBV5-6, TRBV5-1 and TRBV20-1.

Sequenced material: blood. These receptors were obtained from a girl aged 5-17 years with multiple sclerosis.

This clonotype was picked up a small number of times. The rearrangement uses TRBV6-4 and TRBJ2-1; the match to TRBD1 covers 8 bases. This CDR3 has 15 residues. J lost 8 bases, V lost 3 bases, and 9 bases had no gene match. Germline-derived CDR1 and CDR2 are MRHNA and SNTAGT. CDR3 protein: CASSEGGQVGHEQFF. The DNA of the CDR3 is TGTGCCAGCAGTGAAGGGGGACAGGTAGGCCATGAGCAGTTCTTC.

This clonotype was counted a few times. Here the CDR3 DNA reads TGCAGCGTTGCAAACAGGCGTAACTATGGCTACACCTTC. Translation: CSVANRRNYGYTF. The V and J genes are TRBV29-1 and TRBJ1-2, with D perhaps TRBD1 (5 bases). The CDR3 spans 13 residues. V gave up 4 bases and J gave up 1 base, with 10 bases separating them. The germline V gene has CDR1 SQVTM and CDR2 ANQGSEA.

This clonotype was detected only a few times. The V and J genes are TRBV4-1 and TRBJ1-2; D gene ambiguous. V was pared by 4 bases and J by 5 bases, with 11 bases between. CDR1 is MGHRA, CDR2 YSYEKL, per germline. The CDR3 consists of 13 residues. The CDR3 protein is CASSPVVYYGYTF. In DNA form, the CDR3 reads TGCGCCAGCAGCCCCGTGGTTTATTATGGCTACACCTTC.

The chain links TRBV20-1 to TRBJ2-1; 15 bases line up with TRBD2. Germline lookup yields CDR1 DFQATT and CDR2 SNEGSKA (reference sequence). The CDR3 totals 15 residues. V trimming: 6 bases; J trimming: 6 bases; junction bases outside the gene matches: 6. CDR3 region: CSAWTSGGASNEQFF. The CDR3, as DNA: TGCAGTGCGTGGACTAGCGGGGGGGCTAGCAATGAGCAGTTCTTC.

This chain links TRBV27 with TRBJ1-5; D is unclear. The V gene's germline CDR1 is MNHEY and CDR2 SMNVEV (reference sequence). CDR3 length: 13 residues. Trimming cost V 6 bases and J 6 bases, with 12 bases left between them. In DNA form, the CDR3 reads TGTGCCAGCAGATATGGAATTGGTCAGCCCCAGCATTTT. It yields the protein CASRYGIGQPQHF.

The rearrangement uses TRBV6-6 and TRBJ2-3, with 14 positions matching TRBD2. The CDR3 has 17 amino acids. The germline CDR1 and CDR2 sequences are MNHNY and SVGAGI (reference sequence). The ends lost 2 bases at V and 4 bases at J; junction bases unmatched: 5. This CDR3 reads CASSYKGLAGVADTQYF. In DNA, the CDR3 is TGTGCCAGCAGTTACAAGGGACTAGCGGGGGTCGCAGATACGCAGTATTTT.

This clonotype was seen a few times. The chain employs TRBV6-2 or TRBV6-3 and TRBJ2-1, with 12 bases identical to TRBD1. Germline CDR1 reads MNHEY; CDR2 reads SVGEGT. Trimming cost V 7 bases and J 3 bases; bases outside gene matches: 7. This CDR3 contains 16 residues. The CDR3 DNA sequence: TGTGCCAGCACTTGGGACAGGGGGCCCGTCTACAATGAGCAGTTCTTC. Protein product: CASTWDRGPVYNEQFF.